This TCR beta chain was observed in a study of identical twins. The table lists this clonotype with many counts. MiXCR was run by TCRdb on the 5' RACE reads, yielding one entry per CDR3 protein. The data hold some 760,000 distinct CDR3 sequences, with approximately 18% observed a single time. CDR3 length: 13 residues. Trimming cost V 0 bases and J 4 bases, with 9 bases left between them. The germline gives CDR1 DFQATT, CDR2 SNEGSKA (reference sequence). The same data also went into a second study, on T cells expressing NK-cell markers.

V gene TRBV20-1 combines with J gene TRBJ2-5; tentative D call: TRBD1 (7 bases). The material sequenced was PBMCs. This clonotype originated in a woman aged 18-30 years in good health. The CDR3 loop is CSARDQGGETQYF. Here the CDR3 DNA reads TGCAGTGCTAGAGATCAGGGGGGAGAGACCCAGTACTTC.